The sequence of this T cell receptor (beta chain) was determined in a study of low-dose radiotherapy and immunotherapy resistance in tumors. As for the study in general: The study delivered 0.5 Gy per fraction every 2 weeks to Cohort 1, totaling 6.5 Gy. Daily intake of oral aspirin 300 mg by patients lasted four cycles and began on cycle 1 day 1.

As for time point: after trial treatment. Treatment noted: LDRT plus nivolumab, ipilimumab, low-dose cyclophosphamide and aspirin (RACIN trial). This clonotype has ten or more counts. J gave up 7 bases and V 0 bases, and 8 bases lay outside the gene matches. There are 14 residues in the CDR3. Looked up from germline, CDR1 is SQVTM and CDR2 is ANQGSEA. cDNA synthesis used a TRAV/TRBV-specific primer set for both chains. Both a constant-region primer and a V-primer adapter served to amplify TCRs across roughly 22 PCR cycles. TCRdb reanalysed the reads using MiXCR and keeps one entry per CDR3 protein. The table shows tens of thousands of distinct CDR3 sequences, with under 25% occurring only once.

The source material was PBMCs, sampled after low-dose radiotherapy plus immunotherapy. The V gene is TRBV29-1, the J gene TRBJ2-5; 7 nucleotides agree with TRBD1. The sequence was obtained from a female donor with ovarian cancer. The chain's CDR3 is CSVEDFGTDRTQYF. The CDR3 nucleotides read TGCAGCGTTGAAGATTTTGGGACAGACCGGACCCAGTACTTC. Full variable domain (missing parts from reference TRBV29-1 and TRBJ2-5): SAVISQKPSRDICQRGTSLTIQCQVDSQVTMMFWYRQQPGQSLTLIATANQGSEATYESGFVIDKFPISRPNLTFSTLTVSNMSPEDSSIYLCSVEDFGTDRTQYFGPGTRLLVL.